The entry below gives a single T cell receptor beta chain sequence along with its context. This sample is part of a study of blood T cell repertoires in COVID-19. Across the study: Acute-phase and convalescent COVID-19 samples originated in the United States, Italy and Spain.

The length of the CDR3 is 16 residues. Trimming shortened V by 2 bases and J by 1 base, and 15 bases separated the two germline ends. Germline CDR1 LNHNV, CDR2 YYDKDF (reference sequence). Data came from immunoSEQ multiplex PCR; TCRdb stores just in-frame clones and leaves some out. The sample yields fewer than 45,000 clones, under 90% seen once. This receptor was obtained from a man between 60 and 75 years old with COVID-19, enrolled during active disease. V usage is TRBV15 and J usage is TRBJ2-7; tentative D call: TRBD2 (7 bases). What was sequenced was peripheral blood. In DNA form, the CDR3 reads TGTGCCACCAGCAGAAGACGGGGGGCTGGTTCCTACGAGCAGTACTTC. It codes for CATSRRRGAGSYEQYF.